This T cell receptor beta chain was captured in a study of blood T cell repertoires in COVID-19. As for the study in general: COVID-19 samples, acute and convalescent, were from the United States, Italy and Spain. Sources were T cells, B-cell-depleted T cells, or PBMCs; the material itself was cDNA or gDNA.

The CDR3 extends over 16 amino acids. Germline V gene sequence: CDR1 SGHNT, CDR2 YYREEE (reference sequence). The V segment lost 2 bases and the J segment 4 bases; nucleotides outside the gene matches: 3. Source study methods: Amplification with reference gene primers provided the estimates of nucleated cell counts. Method: immunoSEQ multiplex PCR; TCRdb's copy keeps in-frame clones and lacks some. V and J calls and clone size follow that table, whereas D and trimming were derived from the DNA. Among fewer than 70,000 clones, roughly nine tenths were seen once, and the ten largest hold roughly 8.3%. This TCR derives from a woman aged 65 to 85 with active COVID-19. Sequencing was carried out using peripheral blood. This sequence joins TRBV5-4 and TRBJ2-2, with 12 bases lining up with TRBD2. CDR3 region: CASSLPSGRVTGELFF. The CDR3 nucleotides are TGTGCCAGCAGCTTACCTAGCGGGAGGGTCACCGGGGAGCTGTTTTTT.